This TCR beta chain was profiled in a study of CD8 T cells in Susac syndrome. This clonotype was recorded only once. Random-hexamer reverse transcription was applied to about 0.5 to 1 ug RNA. The authors amplified TCR beta CDR3 across 54 Vbeta and 13 Jbeta using immunoSEQ multiplex PCR. TCRdb re-analysed the immunoSEQ multiplex PCR reads in MiXCR, keeping a single row per CDR3 protein. This sample has some 200,000 distinct CDR3 sequences, with about 94% found just once. The T cells that were sequenced for TCR beta were CD8+ and CD4+ cells from blood. The multiple sclerosis controls consisted of treatment-naive patients with relapsing-remitting disease, either stable or active. In contrast to the negatively isolated CD8+ and CD4+ T cells, TEMRA cells were FACS-enriched. Input material: CD8+ T cells from PBMCs. The receptor was isolated from a human donor with multiple sclerosis.

In nucleotides, the CDR3 is TGTGCCAGCAGCGTAGGGGCCGGAGGGGTCGAGGCGGACACTGAAGCTTTCTTT. It specifies CASSVGAGGVEADTEAFF. The chain employs TRBV9 and TRBJ1-1; D is possibly TRBD1 (5 bases). Germline V gene data show CDR1 as SGDLS and CDR2 as YYNGEE. CDR3 length: 18 residues. Trimming cost V 0 bases and J 3 bases, with 21 bases left between them.